One T cell receptor (beta chain) is described in this entry. Its antigen is unknown. These data belong to a study of cytomegalovirus exposure and HLA in healthy donors. Findings and limits, study-wide: Most TCR sequences proved rare, with some public TCRs found in many donors. HLA restriction was apparent for most CMV-associated TCR beta chains in a later analysis.

Nominally healthy donors were sampled, though unrecorded immune exposures were likely. This PCR relied on a set of 60 Vbeta primers and 13 Jbeta primers. Authors' processing steps: About 11 million of tens of millions of unique TCR beta chains were shared, per a later count. TCRdb's copy holds only in-frame clones and misses some; the assay was immunoSEQ multiplex PCR. V and J calls and clone size are those listed in that table; D and trimming were worked out from the DNA. Here the sample spans 100,000 to 150,000 clones, roughly a tenth being singletons. Sequenced material: PBMCs. The sequence derives from a woman between 18 and 29 years old in good health and CMV-seropositive.

CDR3 residues: CASSGGGEGGADTQYF. For the CDR3, the DNA is TGTGCCAGCAGCGGAGGGGGGGAAGGGGGTGCAGATACGCAGTATTTT. The chain joins TRBV7-9 to TRBJ2-3, with TRBD2 as a possible D gene (7 bases). Trimming stripped 5 bases from V and 4 bases from J, with 19 bases between. The CDR3 is 16 residues long. The germline V gene has CDR1 SEHNR and CDR2 FQNEAQ (reference sequence). The full variable domain, completed using reference TRBV7-9 and TRBJ2-3, is DTGVSQNPRHKITKRGQNVTFRCDPISEHNRLYWYRQTLGQGPEFLTYFQNEAQLEKSRLLSDRFSAERPKGSFSTLEIQRTEQGDSAMYLCASSGGGEGGADTQYFGPGTRLTVL.